The 4 T cell receptor beta chains in this list originate from one sample, sequenced in a study of blood T cell repertoires in COVID-19. Only in-frame clones appear in the TCRdb table, and some are missing; sequencing was by immunoSEQ multiplex PCR. The sample carries about 220,000 clones, 84% recorded once. The sample taken for sequencing was peripheral blood. These receptors originate from a man between 25 and 39 years old with active or convalescent COVID-19.

A remark on this clone: The junction departs from the called germline gene at one end, perhaps through a read error. CDR3 sequence reads: CASSHGGGPKHF. DNA for the CDR3: TGTGCCAGCAGTCACGGGGGGGGCCCCAAGCACTTC. This chain uses TRBV6-5 with TRBJ2-5; TRBD2 agrees at 8 bases. Germline lookup yields CDR1 MNHEY and CDR2 SVGAGI. CDR3 length: 12 amino acids.

The chain uses TRBV10-1 and TRBJ2-2; the D is unclear. The CDR3 sequence is 12 residues long. Germline values: CDR1 WNHNN, CDR2 SYGVQD (reference sequence). Trimming took 5 bases from V and 13 from J, leaving 14 bases between them. CDR3 sequence reads: CASSNNDRRLFF. The CDR3 region has the DNA TGCGCCAGCAGTAACAATGACCGGAGGCTGTTTTTT.

The chain carries TRBV7-3 and TRBJ1-1, with 8 bases lining up with TRBD1. CDR1 and CDR2 (germline): SGHTA, FQGTGA. V gave up 6 bases and J gave up 4 bases; unmatched junction bases: 4. CDR3 length: 13 residues. CDR3 nucleotides: TGTGCCAGCAGTTTCGACAGGGGCACTGAAGCTTTCTTT. Protein product: CASSFDRGTEAFF.

The chain links TRBV20-1 to TRBJ1-2; 7 nucleotides agree with TRBD1. The J segment lost 0 bases and the V segment lost 3 bases, leaving 7 bases of the junction unmatched. The CDR3 loop spans 15 amino acids. Germline V gene data show CDR1 as DFQATT and CDR2 as SNEGSKA (reference sequence). The CDR3 sequence is CSASVRGTANYGYTF. The CDR3 DNA is TGCAGTGCTAGTGTCCGAGGGACAGCTAACTATGGCTACACCTTC.